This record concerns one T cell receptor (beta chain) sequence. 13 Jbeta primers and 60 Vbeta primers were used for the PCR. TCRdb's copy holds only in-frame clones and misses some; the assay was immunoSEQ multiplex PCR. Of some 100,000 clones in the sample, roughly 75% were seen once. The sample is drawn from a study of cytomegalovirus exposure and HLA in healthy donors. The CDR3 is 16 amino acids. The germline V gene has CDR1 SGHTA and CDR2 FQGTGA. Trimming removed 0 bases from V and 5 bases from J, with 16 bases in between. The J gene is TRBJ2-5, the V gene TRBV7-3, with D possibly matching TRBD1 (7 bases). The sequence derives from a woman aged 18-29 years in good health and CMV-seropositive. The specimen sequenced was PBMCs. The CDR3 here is CASSLTVGGGKETQYF. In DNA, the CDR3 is TGTGCCAGCAGCTTAACGGTCGGAGGGGGCAAGGAGACCCAGTACTTC.